What follows are 10 T cell receptor beta chains derived from one specimen sequenced in a study of T cell repertoires in cytomegalovirus infection. Via MiXCR, TCRdb re-called the reads, giving one row per CDR3 protein. The sample includes about 310,000 distinct CDR3 sequences, roughly 17% seen only once; the top ten take 12%. Sequencing was done on a sample of PBMCs. The receptors stem from a human donor in good health (CMV status not recorded). Some clones in this sample may be carry-over from other donors' samples.

The rearrangement links TRBV7-9 to TRBJ2-7; D ambiguous. Trimming left V 3 bases short and J 2 bases short, with 14 bases between. The CDR3 sequence is 15 residues long. Germline lookup yields CDR1 SEHNR and CDR2 FQNEAQ (reference sequence). The CDR3 protein is CASSLGQHNPYEQYF. CDR3 nucleotide sequence: TGTGCCAGCAGCTTGGGTCAACACAACCCCTACGAGCAGTACTTC.

This clonotype was recorded at least ten times. V is TRBV7-8 and J is TRBJ2-7; D is uncertain. This CDR3 spans 14 amino acids. Germline-derived CDR1 and CDR2 are SGHVS and FQNEAQ. Trimming left V 1 base short and J 3 bases short, with 10 bases between. DNA for the CDR3: TGTGCCAGCAGCTTAGTAGAGGCCAACTACGAGCAGTACTTC. Amino acids: CASSLVEANYEQYF.

The chain uses TRBV6-1 and TRBJ2-5; possibly TRBD1 or TRBD2 for D (5 bases each). Trimming stripped 4 bases from V and 5 bases from J, with 11 bases between. CDR3 size: 13 residues. Germline CDR1 and CDR2: MNHNS and SASEGT. Here the CDR3 DNA reads TGTGCCAGCAGTGTGGCAGAGGGGGAGACCCAGTACTTC. This codes for CASSVAEGETQYF.

The V and J genes are TRBV20-1 and TRBJ1-3; unclear D gene. The CDR3 contains 11 residues. Germline CDR1 and CDR2: DFQATT and SNEGSKA (reference sequence). The CDR3 coding sequence is TGCAGGGCGGGGTCTGGAAACACCATATATTTT. It encodes CRAGSGNTIYF.

The chain joins TRBV11-1 to TRBJ2-1, with a tentative D call TRBD1 (6 bases). The CDR3 has 15 residues. V gave up 5 bases and J gave up 4 bases, with 15 bases separating them. Germline loops: CDR1 SGHAT, CDR2 FQDESV (reference sequence). CDR3 in DNA: TGTGCCAGCAGCCCTAACAATGGACAGTACAATGAGCAGTTCTTC. This sequence encodes CASSPNNGQYNEQFF.

This clonotype was counted only a few times. The chain carries TRBV5-8 and TRBJ2-3; tentative D call: TRBD2 (5 bases). The germline gives CDR1 SGHTS, CDR2 YDEGEE. The V end was cut by 0 bases, the J end by 3 bases, with 20 bases between. There are 18 residues in the CDR3. For the CDR3, the DNA is TGTGCCAGCAGCTTGGGGTTGACCTCTTTCGGGGAAACAGATACGCAGTATTTT. Amino acid sequence: CASSLGLTSFGETDTQYF.

This clonotype was recorded at least ten times. The DNA of the CDR3 is TGTGCCAGCAGCTCCAACGTCGGCACTGAAGCTTTCTTT. Amino acid sequence: CASSSNVGTEAFF. This chain uses TRBV7-8 with TRBJ1-1; D gene ambiguous. V was shortened by 4 bases and J by 4 bases, with 10 bases between the two germline ends. This CDR3 is built from 13 residues. Germline V lookup: CDR1 SGHVS, CDR2 FQNEAQ. Based on the CDR3 plus reference TRBV7-8 and TRBJ1-1, the full variable domain is GAGVSQSPRYKVAKRGQDVALRCDPISGHVSLFWYQQALGQGPEFLTYFQNEAQLDKSGLPSDRFFAERPEGSVSTLKIQRTQQEDSAVYLCASSSNVGTEAFFGQGTRLTVV.

There are a few counts of this clonotype. The rearrangement links TRBV18 to TRBJ2-7; D possibly corresponds to TRBD2 (6 bases). V lost 5 bases, J lost 6 bases, and 14 bases lay in between. Germline CDR1 KGHSH, CDR2 LQKENI. This CDR3 has 13 amino acids. As DNA, the CDR3 is TGTGCCAGCTCAGTCTCGGGGGAGGCCGAGCAGTACTTC. Amino acids: CASSVSGEAEQYF. Looking up the rest from reference TRBV18 and TRBJ2-7 gives the full variable domain: NAGVMQNPRHLVRRRGQEARLRCSPMKGHSHVYWYRQLPEEGLKFMVYLQKENIIDESGMPKERFSAEFPKEGPSILRIQQVVRGDSAAYFCASSVSGEAEQYFGPGTRLTVT.

This clonotype was seen more than once but under ten times. The genes are TRBV10-3 and TRBJ1-1, with a possible D match to TRBD1 (5 bases). V lost 1 base, J lost 4 bases, and 7 bases lay in between. Germline V gene lookup returns CDR1 ENHRY and CDR2 SYGVKD. CDR3 length: 13 residues. The CDR3: CAISEWQGTEAFF. CDR3 DNA: TGTGCCATCAGTGAGTGGCAGGGCACTGAAGCTTTCTTT.

The chain links TRBV11-1 to TRBJ2-5; tentatively, D is TRBD2 (5 bases). The V gene lost 5 bases and the J gene lost 2 bases, with 15 bases spanning the gap. This CDR3 is 15 amino acids long. The germline gives CDR1 SGHAT, CDR2 FQDESV (reference sequence). CDR3 region: CASSPLGGQQETQYF. In DNA form, the CDR3 reads TGTGCCAGCAGCCCCCTCGGAGGTCAACAAGAGACCCAGTACTTC.